This T cell receptor (beta chain) comes out of a study of graft-versus-host responses after intestinal transplantation. Concerning this clone itself: Its cognate antigen is unknown.

TCRdb's copy holds only in-frame clones and misses some; the assay was immunoSEQ multiplex PCR. The table has fewer than 95,000 clones, about 95% seen once. There are 15 residues in the CDR3. Trimming pared 4 bases from V and 0 bases from J, leaving 9 bases between. Germline CDR1 is LGHNA and CDR2 is YSLEER. V gene TRBV4-3 combines with J gene TRBJ2-2, with no clear D. The TCR was taken from a human donor who was the organ donor for an intestinal transplant. Material: unstimulated CD4+ T cells sorted from spleen or lymph node cells, obtained before transplant. The CDR3 spells CASSLGLSNTGELFF. As DNA, the CDR3 is TGCGCCAGCAGCCTCGGGTTGTCGAACACCGGGGAGCTGTTTTTT.